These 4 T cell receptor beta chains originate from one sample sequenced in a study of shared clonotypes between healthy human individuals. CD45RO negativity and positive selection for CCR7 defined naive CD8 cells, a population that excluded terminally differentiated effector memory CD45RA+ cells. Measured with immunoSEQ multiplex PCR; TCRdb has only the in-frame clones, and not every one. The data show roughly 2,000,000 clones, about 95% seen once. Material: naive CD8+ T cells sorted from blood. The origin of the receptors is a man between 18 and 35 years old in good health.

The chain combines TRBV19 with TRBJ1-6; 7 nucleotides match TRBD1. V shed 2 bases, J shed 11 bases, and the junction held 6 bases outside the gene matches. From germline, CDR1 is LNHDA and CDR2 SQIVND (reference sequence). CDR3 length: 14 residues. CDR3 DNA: TGTGCCAGTAGTATATCCAGGGGGGATCCACCCCTCCACTTT. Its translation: CASSISRGDPPLHF.

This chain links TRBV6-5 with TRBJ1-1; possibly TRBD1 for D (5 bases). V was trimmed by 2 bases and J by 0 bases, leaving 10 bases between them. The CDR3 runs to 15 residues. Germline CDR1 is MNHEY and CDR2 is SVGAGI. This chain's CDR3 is CASSYGGSLNTEAFF. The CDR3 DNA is TGTGCCAGCAGTTACGGGGGGAGTCTGAACACTGAAGCTTTCTTT.

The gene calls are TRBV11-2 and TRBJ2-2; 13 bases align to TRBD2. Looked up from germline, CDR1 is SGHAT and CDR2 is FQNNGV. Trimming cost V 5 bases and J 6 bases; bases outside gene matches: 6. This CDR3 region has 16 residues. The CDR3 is CASSLGLAGVAGELFF. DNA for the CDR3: TGTGCCAGCAGCCTTGGACTAGCGGGGGTAGCCGGGGAGCTGTTTTTT.

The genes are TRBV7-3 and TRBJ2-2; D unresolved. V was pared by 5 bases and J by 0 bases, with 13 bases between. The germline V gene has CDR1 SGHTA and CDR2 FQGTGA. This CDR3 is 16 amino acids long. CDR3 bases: TGTGCCAGCAGCCCCGTGATGGACCCGAACACCGGGGAGCTGTTTTTT. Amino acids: CASSPVMDPNTGELFF. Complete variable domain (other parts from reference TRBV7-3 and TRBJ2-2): GAGVSQTPSNKVTEKGKYVELRCDPISGHTALYWYRQSLGQGPEFLIYFQGTGAADDSGLPNDRFFAVRPEGSVSTLKIQRTERGDSAVYLCASSPVMDPNTGELFFGEGSRLTVL.